This T cell receptor beta chain derives from a study of shared clonotypes between healthy human individuals. Generated by immunoSEQ multiplex PCR, the TCRdb table keeps only in-frame clones and is missing some. Here the sample spans about 2.4 million clones, around 94% being singletons. CDR1 SEHNR and CDR2 FQNEAQ come from the germline V gene (reference sequence). V was pared by 1 base and J by 0 bases, with 10 bases between. This CDR3 contains 16 residues. This clonotype was obtained from a man between 18 and 35 years old in good health. The sequencing sample was made of naive CD4+ T cells sorted from blood. The subset here: CD45RA+ positively selected. V gene TRBV7-9 combines with J gene TRBJ1-5; no definite D call. For the CDR3, the DNA is TGTGCCAGCAGCTTAGGGAGGGTTGGTAGCAATCAGCCCCAGCATTTT. It codes for CASSLGRVGSNQPQHF.